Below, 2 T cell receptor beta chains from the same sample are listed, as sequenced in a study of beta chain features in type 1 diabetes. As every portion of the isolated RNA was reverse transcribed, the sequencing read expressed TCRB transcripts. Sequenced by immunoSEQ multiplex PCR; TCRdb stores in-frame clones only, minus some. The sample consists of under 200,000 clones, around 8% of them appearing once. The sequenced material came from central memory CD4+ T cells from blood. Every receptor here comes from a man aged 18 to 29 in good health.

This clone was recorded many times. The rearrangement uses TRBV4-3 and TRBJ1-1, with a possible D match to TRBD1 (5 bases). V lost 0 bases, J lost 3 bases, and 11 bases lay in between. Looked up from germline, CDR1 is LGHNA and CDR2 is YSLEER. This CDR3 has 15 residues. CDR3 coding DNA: TGCGCCAGCAGCCAAGATCACAGGAGATACACTGAAGCTTTCTTT. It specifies CASSQDHRRYTEAFF.

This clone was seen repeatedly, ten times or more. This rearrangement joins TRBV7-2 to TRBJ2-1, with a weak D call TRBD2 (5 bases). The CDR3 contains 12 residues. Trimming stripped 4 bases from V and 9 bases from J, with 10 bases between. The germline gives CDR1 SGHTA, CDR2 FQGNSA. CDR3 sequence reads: CASSYSSSEQFF. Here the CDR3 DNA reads TGTGCCAGCAGCTATTCTAGCAGTGAGCAGTTCTTC.